The clone carrying this T cell receptor (beta chain) was observed a single time. Other DNA variants within this sample encode the same CDR3. J was trimmed by 5 bases and V by 6 bases; bases with no gene match: 4. Germline V gene sequence: CDR1 SNHLY, CDR2 FYNNEI. The CDR3 is 13 amino acids. The data are from a study of shared clonotypes between healthy human individuals. Study information: Donors consisted of a couple of women and a few men between 18 and 49.

Investigators spread the genomic DNA of each subset evenly over several immunoSEQ plates. Replicate PCRs run on unsorted PBMC used about 300 ng DNA, which was approximately 30,000 T cell genomes. This table comes from immunoSEQ multiplex PCR, and its TCRdb copy is limited to in-frame clones, with some not included. Altogether roughly 490,000 clones are present, 70% to 85% being singletons, with the ten largest covering about an eighth. When samples were unsorted, tens of millions of PBMCs were used for genomic DNA. Sequenced input: PBMCs. This receptor was identified in a woman aged 40 to 49 in good health. Some clones in this sample may be carry-over from other donors' samples. V is TRBV2 and J is TRBJ2-5, with 9 bases fitting TRBD1. CDR3 DNA: TGTGCCAGCAGAGGGGACAGGGTTGAGACCCAGTACTTC. It encodes CASRGDRVETQYF.